The sequence of this T cell receptor (beta chain) was determined in a study of long-term antiretroviral therapy in people with HIV. Germline lookup yields CDR1 KGHSH and CDR2 LQKENI. This CDR3 has 14 amino acids. The V end lost 3 bases, the J end lost 3 bases, and 11 bases lay between the germline ends. This clone was seen only a few times. Samples were assayed with immunoSEQ v3.0 at survey level. Sequencing was designed to cover roughly 35,000-55,000 T-cell genomes in each sample. Repertoires were generated with immunoSEQ multiplex PCR, while TCRdb's copy carries only in-frame clones and drops some. This sample has roughly 25,000 clones, with over 70% found just once.

Specimen: unsorted PBMCs, collected 1.1 years before starting antiretroviral therapy. The chain links TRBV18 to TRBJ1-2; possibly TRBD1 for D (5 bases). The sequence derives from a woman under 40 with HIV. The CDR3 loop is CASSPAGGDYGYTF. Written as DNA, the CDR3 is TGTGCCAGCTCACCGGCCGGAGGGGACTATGGCTACACCTTC. The full variable domain, its missing parts supplied by reference TRBV18 and TRBJ1-2, is NAGVMQNPRHLVRRRGQEARLRCSPMKGHSHVYWYRQLPEEGLKFMVYLQKENIIDESGMPKERFSAEFPKEGPSILRIQQVVRGDSAAYFCASSPAGGDYGYTFGSGTRLTVV.